This TCR beta chain is from a study of tissue T cells after allogeneic stem cell transplantation. Survey-depth TCRbeta CDR3 sequencing reported V/J genes and productive frequencies. The method was immunoSEQ multiplex PCR; TCRdb's version includes in-frame clones alone and lacks a portion of them. Among about 48,000 clones listed, 65% to 80% were seen once. V was shortened by 1 base and J by 0 bases, with 6 bases between the two germline ends. From germline, CDR1 is SGHLS and CDR2 HYDKME. The CDR3 sequence is 13 residues long. Study findings and constraints: Few T cell clones were shared across patients, but motif clusters showed tissue-specific shared signatures. Sampling depth was limited, and the cohort was small and clinically varied. In patients and mice, blood and spleen missed much of tissue repertoire.

This clone has just a few counts. What it recognizes is unknown. Mouse germline and gene names are used. Read data end 1 residue before the CDR3 end; the end is taken from the germline J gene. Different DNA sequences within this sample yield the same CDR3. The source material was sorted cells pooled from one or two spleens. The receptor was isolated from a pool of C57BL/6 mice in good health. The chain employs TRBV12-2 and TRBJ2-7, with a weak D call TRBD2 (6 bases). The CDR3 loop reads CASSLGGSYEQYF. Partial CDR3 DNA: TGTGCCAGCTCTCTGGGGGGCTCCTATGAACAGTAC. The full variable domain, its missing parts supplied by reference TRBV12-2 and TRBJ2-7, is NSGVVQSPRYIIKGKGERSILKCIPISGHLSVAWYQQTQGQELKFFIQHYDKMERDKGNLPSRFSVQQFDDYHSEMNMSALELEDSAVYFCASSLGGSYEQYFGPGTRLTVL.